These T cell receptor beta chains were read from a single sample in a study of blood T cell repertoires in COVID-19. The repertoire was sequenced with immunoSEQ multiplex PCR; TCRdb's copy has only in-frame clones and lacks some. Altogether some 200,000 clones are present, around 85% being singletons, with the ten largest covering roughly 9.2%. The sequenced sample was peripheral blood. Receptors were obtained from a woman of 80 years or more with acute or convalescent COVID-19. Each CDR3 is given with its conserved first and last residue. Each record gives: CDR3 DNA, CDR3 protein, J gene, CDR3 length, clone size, V gene, D gene. A D gene is named only where the DNA matches it firmly. Where a row states a size, it is once, few, many or the class of an expanded clone; other rows omit it.

DNA: TGTGCCACCAGTGACTTACACAGGGGAAACACTGAAGCTTTCTTT
CDR3: CATSDLHRGNTEAFF
J: TRBJ1-1
length: 15
size: once
V: TRBV24-1
D: TRBD1

DNA: TGTGCCAGCTCCTTGGACTACCCCGGGGAGCTGTTTTTT
CDR3: CASSLDYPGELFF
J: TRBJ2-2
length: 13
size: NA
V: TRBV18
D: NA

DNA: TGTAGCTGCGGGGAACAGAGCTCCTACAATGAGCAGTTCTTC
CDR3: CSCGEQSSYNEQFF
J: TRBJ2-1
length: 14
size: NA
V: TRBV3-1/TRBV3-2
D: NA

DNA: TGTGCCAGCAGCTGGAACAGGGATAAAATGAAGCAGTTCTTC
CDR3: CASSWNRDKMKQFF
J: TRBJ2-1
length: 14
size: NA
V: TRBV7-9
D: NA

DNA: TGTGCCAGCTCACCAGTCGCGGCAGGGGGCGAGCAGTACTTC
CDR3: CASSPVAAGGEQYF
J: TRBJ2-7
length: 14
size: few
V: TRBV18
D: TRBD1

DNA: TGTGCCAGCAGCGAGGGCATTGGGACAGGCTATGGCTACACCTTC
CDR3: CASSEGIGTGYGYTF
J: TRBJ1-2
length: 15
size: NA
V: TRBV9
D: TRBD1

DNA: TGTGCCAGCTCACCTCTGGGACAGGGGGCAGGAGCTTTCTTT
CDR3: CASSPLGQGAGAFF
J: TRBJ1-1
length: 14
size: NA
V: TRBV18
D: TRBD1

DNA: TGTGCCAGCAGCCTTGCCCCACAGGGGGGTCTTGGCTACACCTTC
CDR3: CASSLAPQGGLGYTF
J: TRBJ1-2
length: 15
size: NA
V: TRBV11-2
D: TRBD1

DNA: TGTGCCAGCAGCAAACGGGGTGTCTTTAACTATGGCTACACCTTC
CDR3: CASSKRGVFNYGYTF
J: TRBJ1-2
length: 15
size: NA
V: TRBV21-1
D: NA

DNA: TGTGCCAGTAGTATTGACACGTTTAACTATGGCTACACCTTC
CDR3: CASSIDTFNYGYTF
J: TRBJ1-2
length: 14
size: NA
V: TRBV19
D: NA

DNA: TGCGCCAGCAGACTTACAGGGGCCTCAGGAAACACCATATATTTT
CDR3: CASRLTGASGNTIYF
J: TRBJ1-3
length: 15
size: NA
V: TRBV5-1
D: TRBD1

DNA: TGTGCCAGTAGTGTCACCGGGACAGGGGGCTCCTACGAGCAGTACTTC
CDR3: CASSVTGTGGSYEQYF
J: TRBJ2-7
length: 16
size: NA
V: TRBV19
D: TRBD1

DNA: TGTGCCAGTAGTACCCCCGGACTCCGGATCTATGGCTACACCTTC
CDR3: CASSTPGLRIYGYTF
J: TRBJ1-2
length: 15
size: NA
V: TRBV19
D: NA

DNA: TGCGCCAGCAGCCCCAGCGGGAGGGATTCATACAATGAGCAGTTCTTC
CDR3: CASSPSGRDSYNEQFF
J: TRBJ2-1
length: 16
size: NA
V: TRBV5-1
D: TRBD2

DNA: TGTGCCAGCAGCCCTCAAGCGGGTGTTGATCCCAGCTCCTACAATGAGCAGTTCTTC
CDR3: CASSPQAGVDPSSYNEQFF
J: TRBJ2-1
length: 19
size: NA
V: TRBV4-2
D: NA

DNA: TGTGCCATCAGTGAGGGGATAAGCGGGTACACCTTC
CDR3: CAISEGISGYTF
J: TRBJ1-2
length: 12
size: once
V: TRBV10-3
D: NA

DNA: TGTGCCAGCAGCCTCAGCGGAGCTGGGTACGAGCAGTACTTC
CDR3: CASSLSGAGYEQYF
J: TRBJ2-7
length: 14
size: NA
V: TRBV7-9
D: NA

DNA: TGTGCCAGCAGCCCCCACGGGGAACAGCCCCAGCATTTT
CDR3: CASSPHGEQPQHF
J: TRBJ1-5
length: 13
size: NA
V: TRBV7-2
D: NA

DNA: TGTGCCAGCAGTCAAGGGGGACTAGCGGCCCTAGGAAACAATGAGCAGTTCTTC
CDR3: CASSQGGLAALGNNEQFF
J: TRBJ2-1
length: 18
size: NA
V: TRBV2
D: TRBD2

DNA: TGTGCCAGCGAATCCGGGAGAAGAGGCAATGAGCAGTTCTTC
CDR3: CASESGRRGNEQFF
J: TRBJ2-1
length: 14
size: NA
V: TRBV6-5
D: NA

DNA: TGTGCCAGCAGTTACTCAAGAGCGGCCAAAAACATTCAGTACTTC
CDR3: CASSYSRAAKNIQYF
J: TRBJ2-4
length: 15
size: NA
V: TRBV6-5
D: NA

DNA: TGCGCCAGCAGCCATAATTTTAACAGGGACTCCTACGAGCAGTACTTC
CDR3: CASSHNFNRDSYEQYF
J: TRBJ2-7
length: 16
size: NA
V: TRBV4-1
D: NA

DNA: TGTGCCAGCAGCCAAGCGGGGGGAGTCGATACGCAGTATTTT
CDR3: CASSQAGGVDTQYF
J: TRBJ2-3
length: 14
size: NA
V: TRBV3-1/TRBV3-2
D: TRBD2

DNA: TGTGCCAGCAGCCTACAGGGAATTGGAAACACCATATATTTT
CDR3: CASSLQGIGNTIYF
J: TRBJ1-3
length: 14
size: NA
V: TRBV5-6
D: NA

DNA: TGTGCCAGCAGCTTATCGAGTCTAGTCGACTACGAGCAGTACTTC
CDR3: CASSLSSLVDYEQYF
J: TRBJ2-7
length: 15
size: NA
V: TRBV7-2
D: NA

DNA: TGTGCCAGCAGCTTAATGGGGGCCCAAGATACGCAGTATTTT
CDR3: CASSLMGAQDTQYF
J: TRBJ2-3
length: 14
size: NA
V: TRBV13
D: NA

DNA: TGTGCCAGCCGCCCAAGGCGGGGGAACACCGGGGAGCTGTTTTTT
CDR3: CASRPRRGNTGELFF
J: TRBJ2-2
length: 15
size: NA
V: TRBV19
D: NA

DNA: TGTGCCAGCAGTTACTCACCAGGCTTAGCAGATACGCAGTATTTT
CDR3: CASSYSPGLADTQYF
J: TRBJ2-3
length: 15
size: NA
V: TRBV6-6
D: NA

DNA: TGTGCCAGCAGCTGGAAACAGGGTGGGGATCAGCCCCAGCATTTT
CDR3: CASSWKQGGDQPQHF
J: TRBJ1-5
length: 15
size: few
V: TRBV7-2
D: NA

DNA: TGTGCCTGGAGTTCGGAGGATAATTCACCCCTCCACTTT
CDR3: CAWSSEDNSPLHF
J: TRBJ1-6
length: 13
size: NA
V: TRBV30
D: NA

DNA: TGCGCCAGCAGCCTGGGAGGGTTGGGTAGCTATGGCTACACCTTC
CDR3: CASSLGGLGSYGYTF
J: TRBJ1-2
length: 15
size: NA
V: TRBV5-1
D: NA

DNA: TGTGCCAGTAGTATGGCGGATAGCAATCAGCCCCAGCATTTT
CDR3: CASSMADSNQPQHF
J: TRBJ1-5
length: 14
size: NA
V: TRBV19
D: NA

DNA: TGTGCCAGCAGCTTAGTGGCAGGGGATTTTCTGGCGAGGTATGGCTACACCTTC
CDR3: CASSLVAGDFLARYGYTF
J: TRBJ1-2
length: 18
size: NA
V: TRBV7-9
D: NA

DNA: TGTGCCAGCAGCTGGGGACAGACCCAGTACCAAGAGACCCAGTACTTC
CDR3: CASSWGQTQYQETQYF
J: TRBJ2-5
length: 16
size: NA
V: TRBV7-2
D: TRBD1

DNA: TGTGCCAGCAGCCTAGGGACAGTCTATCAGCCCCAGCATTTT
CDR3: CASSLGTVYQPQHF
J: TRBJ1-5
length: 14
size: NA
V: TRBV7-8
D: TRBD1

DNA: TGTGCCAGCAGCTTAGATGGTGCTAGGGAGAATGAGCAGTTCTTC
CDR3: CASSLDGARENEQFF
J: TRBJ2-1
length: 15
size: few
V: TRBV11-3
D: NA

DNA: TGTGCCAGCAGTTCCCGGGAGGGGGCAGGCGCCTACGAGCAGTACTTC
CDR3: CASSSREGAGAYEQYF
J: TRBJ2-7
length: 16
size: NA
V: TRBV7-2
D: NA

DNA: TGTGCCAGCAGTCCCGGGACAGGTTTTTATAGCAATCAGCCCCAGCATTTT
CDR3: CASSPGTGFYSNQPQHF
J: TRBJ1-5
length: 17
size: NA
V: TRBV6-6
D: TRBD1

DNA: TGTGCCATCAGTCCGGCAGGTAGTGACTATGGCTACACCTTC
CDR3: CAISPAGSDYGYTF
J: TRBJ1-2
length: 14
size: NA
V: TRBV10-3
D: NA

DNA: TGTGCCAGCAGTACTAGCGACCTAGCCAAAAACATTCAGTACTTC
CDR3: CASSTSDLAKNIQYF
J: TRBJ2-4
length: 15
size: NA
V: TRBV2
D: TRBD2

DNA: TGTGCCAGCAGTATGATTTTAGCGGGGGGCCCTCGGGACGAGCAGTACTTC
CDR3: CASSMILAGGPRDEQYF
J: TRBJ2-7
length: 17
size: many
V: TRBV27
D: TRBD2

DNA: TGTGCCAGCAGCCCCCTCCCCTACGAGCAGTACTTC
CDR3: CASSPLPYEQYF
J: TRBJ2-7
length: 12
size: NA
V: TRBV7-2
D: NA

DNA: TGTGCCAGCAGCTTCTCTAATCAGCCCCAGCATTTT
CDR3: CASSFSNQPQHF
J: TRBJ1-5
length: 12
size: NA
V: TRBV7-9
D: NA

DNA: TGTGCCAGCAGCTTAGACTCAGGGGCGCGCCGCACAGATACGCAGTATTTT
CDR3: CASSLDSGARRTDTQYF
J: TRBJ2-3
length: 17
size: NA
V: TRBV7-2
D: NA

DNA: TGTGCCAGCAGTTGGAGGGTTAACGAGCAGTACTTC
CDR3: CASSWRVNEQYF
J: TRBJ2-7
length: 12
size: NA
V: TRBV12-3/TRBV12-4
D: NA

DNA: TGCAGCGCCAGCGGGGCCTACGAGCAGTACTTC
CDR3: CSASGAYEQYF
J: TRBJ2-7
length: 11
size: once
V: TRBV29-1
D: TRBD2

DNA: TGCAGCGCCCCGACAGGGAACTATGGCTACACCTTC
CDR3: CSAPTGNYGYTF
J: TRBJ1-2
length: 12
size: once
V: TRBV29-1
D: TRBD1

DNA: TGTGCCGCCAGGACAGGACGACTAGCGGGAGAGCGGACCGGGGAGCTGTTTTTT
CDR3: CAARTGRLAGERTGELFF
J: TRBJ2-2
length: 18
size: NA
V: TRBV10-3
D: TRBD2

DNA: TGTGCCAGCAGCGCAAGACTAGCGAGAGGGCAGTTCTTC
CDR3: CASSARLARGQFF
J: TRBJ2-1
length: 13
size: once
V: TRBV5-6
D: TRBD2